This passage covers 26 T cell receptor beta chains from one sample sequenced in a study of breast tumors, draining lymph nodes, adjacent tissues. TCRdb called the multiplex PCR reads again in MiXCR, with one record for every CDR3 protein. The sample includes 130,000 or so distinct CDR3 sequences, about 33% of them seen just once. The lymph nodes were axillary draining lymph nodes from breast cancer patients. Sequences were obtained from axillary lymph node tissue. All receptors come from a female donor with breast cancer. Some clones in this sample may be carry-over from other donors' samples.

This clonotype was detected ten times or more. The chain has TRBV7-8 and TRBJ1-5; D not certain. Trimming pared 1 base from V and 1 base from J, leaving 8 bases between. Germline CDR1 SGHVS, CDR2 FQNEAQ. The CDR3 sequence is 15 residues long. The CDR3 coding sequence is TGTGCCAGCAGCTTAGGGATAGAGAGCAATCAGCCCCAGCATTTT. Its protein product is CASSLGIESNQPQHF.

As to this clonotype: A read error may account for a junction end that differs from germline. The chain is built from TRBV30 and TRBJ2-2, with D perhaps matching TRBD1 (6 bases). The CDR3 is 13 residues long. Germline CDR1 GTSNPN, CDR2 SVGIG (reference sequence). DNA of the CDR3: TGTGCCTTCCAAAGGGGGAACACCGGGGAGCTGCTTTTT. It is translated as CAFQRGNTGELLF.

This clonotype was seen at least ten times. The chain employs TRBV6-1 and TRBJ2-7; D call uncertain. Germline CDR1 reads MNHNS; CDR2 reads SASEGT. V was shortened by 7 bases and J by 2 bases, with 12 bases between the two germline ends. The CDR3 length is 13 residues. The CDR3 protein is CASMGLRTYEQYF. Written as DNA, the CDR3 is TGTGCCAGCATGGGTCTGCGGACCTACGAGCAGTACTTC.

A note on this clonotype: Germline is not matched at one junction end, which may reflect a read error. The genes are TRBV6-6 and TRBJ1-2; TRBD1 is a possible D gene (5 bases). This CDR3 comprises 15 residues. The germline V gene has CDR1 MNHNY and CDR2 SVGAGI (reference sequence). The chain's CDR3 is CASSHPQGSSYSYTF. The CDR3 DNA follows: TGTGCCAGCAGTCACCCCCAGGGCTCGTCCTATAGCTACACCTTC.

This clonotype has a handful of counts. The CDR3 is CASTHSGGSYNEQFF. CDR3 in DNA: TGTGCCAGCACCCACTCCGGGGGTTCCTACAATGAGCAGTTCTTC. The rearrangement joins TRBV6-2 or TRBV6-3 to TRBJ2-1; TRBD2 is a possible D gene (6 bases). Trimming cost V 7 bases and J 1 base, with 14 bases left between them. Germline CDR1 is MNHEY and CDR2 is SVGEGT. The CDR3 loop spans 15 amino acids.

The rearrangement uses TRBV28 and TRBJ2-5, with D possibly TRBD2 on 5 matching bases. The length of the CDR3 is 15 residues. Looked up from germline, CDR1 is MDHEN and CDR2 is SYDVKM. V lost 2 bases to trimming and J lost 5 bases, with 15 bases between them. Here the CDR3 DNA reads TGTGCCAGCAGTTTACGGGGAAGGAGAACGGAGACCCAGTACTTC. The encoded protein is CASSLRGRRTETQYF.

The gene calls are TRBV29-1 and TRBJ2-3; 9 bases fit TRBD1. Unmatched junction bases numbered 14, after V lost 6 bases and J lost 7 bases. CDR3 length equals 15 residues. The germline CDR1 and CDR2 sequences are SQVTM and ANQGSEA. The CDR3 here is CSVQGGQGDTHTQYF. The CDR3 bases are TGCAGCGTCCAAGGGGGACAGGGCGACACGCATACGCAGTATTTT.

This clonotype was observed at least ten times. The genes are TRBV6-2 or TRBV6-3 and TRBJ2-7; TRBD1 might be the D (6 bases). The length of the CDR3 is 12 residues. From germline, CDR1 is MNHEY and CDR2 SVGEGT. V was pared by 8 bases and J by 2 bases, with 10 bases between. CDR3 loop: CASGNRAYEQYV. DNA for the CDR3: TGTGCCAGCGGGAACAGGGCCTACGAGCAGTACGTC.

This clonotype was recorded a few times. A much larger clone differs from this one at a single base, so this may be a read error. The chain joins TRBV20-1 to TRBJ2-7, with D uncertain. The CDR3 is 14 amino acids. Looked up from germline, CDR1 is DFQATT and CDR2 is SNEGSKA (reference sequence). CDR3 loop: CSARDFSSSSEQYF. The CDR3 bases are TGCAGTGCTAGAGATTTCAGCAGCTCCTCCGAGCAGTACTTC.

This clonotype was counted many times. The chain is built from TRBV24-1 and TRBJ2-7; D is possibly TRBD1 (6 bases). Between the trimmed V and J ends, which lost 4 bases and 10 bases, there was a span of 13 bases. CDR3 length equals 12 residues. CDR1 is KGHDR and CDR2 is SFDVKD in the germline V gene. In nucleotides, the CDR3 is TGTGCCACCAGTGACCCCAACAGGGAACAGTACTTC. Its translation: CATSDPNREQYF.

This clonotype was found many times. The V call is TRBV6-5, the J call TRBJ2-2; D might be TRBD1 (5 bases). CDR3 length: 14 amino acids. Germline CDR1 and CDR2: MNHEY and SVGAGI. The V and J ends lost 5 bases and 5 bases respectively, with 12 bases between them. CDR3 protein: CASSPQGRTGELFF. CDR3 sequence (DNA): TGTGCCAGCAGTCCTCAGGGTAGGACCGGGGAGCTGTTTTTT.

This clonotype was recorded at least ten times. V is TRBV4-3 and J is TRBJ1-6; TRBD1 matches at 7 bases. Trimming at V came to 0 bases and at J to 7 bases, leaving 3 bases not matched to a gene. Looked up from germline, CDR1 is LGHNA and CDR2 is YSLEER. This CDR3 has 15 amino acids. The CDR3 sequence: CASSQEGGWNSPLHF. Here the CDR3 DNA reads TGCGCCAGCAGCCAAGAAGGGGGCTGGAATTCACCCCTCCACTTT.

Many counts were recorded for this clonotype. The chain carries TRBV10-1 and TRBJ2-7; perhaps TRBD1 as D (6 bases). Germline lookup yields CDR1 WNHNN and CDR2 SYGVQD (reference sequence). Trimming took 4 bases from V and 6 from J, leaving 16 bases between them. This CDR3 has 14 residues. The CDR3 is CASSGTQGIGEQYF. The CDR3 DNA is TGCGCCAGCAGTGGCACACAGGGTATCGGCGAGCAGTACTTC.

V usage is TRBV12-3 or TRBV12-4 and J usage is TRBJ1-6, with 7 bases lining up with TRBD1. V trimming: 6 bases; J trimming: 10 bases; junction bases outside the gene matches: 6. The CDR3 runs 13 residues. CDR3 bases: TGTGCCAGCAGGGGGACAGAGCCCTCACCCCTCCACTTT. Translating it yields CASRGTEPSPLHF.

A remark on this clonotype: Possible read error: a much larger clone is one base away. This chain connects TRBV5-1 to TRBJ2-5; a weak D match, TRBD2 (5 bases). Germline CDR1 and CDR2: SGHRS and YFSETQ. This CDR3 has 14 residues. CDR3 nucleotides: TGCGCCAGCAGGGATCCGGGATACCAAGAGACCCAGTGCTTC. This translates into CASRDPGYQETQCF.

This clonotype has a count of ten or more. This sequence joins TRBV5-1 and TRBJ2-7; TRBD1 matches at 10 bases. The CDR3 length is 13 residues. After removal of 7 bases from V and 3 bases from J, the junction contained 4 bases not matched to a gene. The germline V gene has CDR1 SGHRS and CDR2 YFSETQ. This chain's CDR3 is CASGWTGGYEQYV. In nucleotides, the CDR3 is TGCGCCAGCGGCTGGACAGGGGGCTACGAGCAGTACGTC.

For this clonotype: Germline is not matched at one junction end, which may reflect a read error. V and J are TRBV6-5 and TRBJ1-3; D is uncertain. The germline V gene encodes CDR1 MNHEY and CDR2 SVGAGI. The CDR3 sequence is 13 residues long. As DNA, the CDR3 is TGTGCCAGCAGTCCTCGACCTTTAGACACCATACATTTT. This translates into CASSPRPLDTIHF.

This clonotype came up many times. The rearrangement uses TRBV9 and TRBJ1-1; 7 positions agree with TRBD1. V shed 6 bases and J 11 bases; nucleotides not matched to a gene: 10. Germline CDR1 and CDR2: SGDLS and YYNGEE. The CDR3 contains 12 residues. CDR3 coding DNA: TGTGCCAGCAAGGGCGGCAGGGGGGACGCTTTCTTT. Amino acid sequence: CASKGGRGDAFF.

This clonotype was seen at least ten times. The rearrangement uses TRBV20-1 and TRBJ1-6, with D unresolved. The CDR3 sequence is 12 residues long. V lost 3 bases to trimming and J lost 9 bases, with 9 bases between them. Per germline, CDR1 DFQATT and CDR2 SNEGSKA (reference sequence). CDR3 residues: CSASTMSSPLHF. CDR3 nucleotides: TGCAGTGCTAGTACAATGAGTTCACCCCTCCACTTT.

This clonotype was observed many times. The chain recombines TRBV20-1 with TRBJ1-4; TRBD1 matches at 7 bases. Germline CDR1 is DFQATT and CDR2 is SNEGSKA (reference sequence). CDR3 length equals 18 residues. Germline trimming cut 2 bases from V and 1 base from J; bases unmatched to any gene: 13. The chain's CDR3 is CSARHVASGGGTNEKLFF. CDR3 DNA sequence: TGCAGTGCTAGACACGTAGCTTCAGGGGGGGGAACTAATGAAAAACTGTTTTTT.

This clonotype appeared many times. This sequence joins TRBV7-2 and TRBJ1-2; weak D call: TRBD1 (6 bases). The CDR3 loop spans 15 amino acids. V lost 5 bases to trimming and J lost 1 base, with 14 bases between them. The V gene's germline CDR1 is SGHTA and CDR2 FQGNSA. In DNA form, the CDR3 reads TGTGCCAGCAGCCAAGGACAGCTCTTTAACTATGGCTACACCTTC. Translated: CASSQGQLFNYGYTF. The variable domain in full, with the rest retrieved from reference TRBV7-2 and TRBJ1-2, is GAGVSQSPSNKVTEKGKDVELRCDPISGHTALYWYRQSLGQGLEFLIYFQGNSAPDKSGLPSDRFSAERTGGSVSTLTIQRTQQEDSAVYLCASSQGQLFNYGYTFGSGTRLTVV.

As to this clonotype: This clone may be a read error of a much larger clone one base away. CDR3 in DNA: TGTGCCAGCAGGGAAGGGGGAGTCTACGAGCAGTACTTC. Amino acid sequence: CASREGGVYEQYF. The chain is built from TRBV6-1 and TRBJ2-7; D possibly corresponds to TRBD1 (6 bases). This CDR3 spans 13 amino acids. Germline V CDR1 and CDR2: MNHNS, SASEGT.

At least ten counts were recorded for this clonotype. The V and J genes are TRBV7-2 and TRBJ1-2; possible D gene TRBD1, 5 bases. This CDR3 is 16 amino acids long. Germline CDR1 reads SGHTA; CDR2 reads FQGNSA. V lost 1 base, J lost 2 bases, and 14 bases lay in between. CDR3 in amino acids: CASSLGPQGQNYGYTF. The CDR3 coding sequence is TGTGCCAGCAGCTTAGGCCCCCAGGGCCAAAACTATGGCTACACCTTC.

This chain links TRBV7-8 with TRBJ2-1; D uncertain. The length of the CDR3 is 15 residues. From germline, CDR1 is SGHVS and CDR2 FQNEAQ. Deletions cut 3 bases from V and 6 bases from J, with 15 bases between. The CDR3 DNA sequence: TGTGCCAGCAGCTTTAGGGCAGGCGATAGCAATGAGCAGTTCTTC. This encodes CASSFRAGDSNEQFF.

In regard to this clonotype: This clone may be a read error of a much larger clone one base away. The CDR3 is CASSSSGTGPLKQYF. The CDR3 DNA sequence: TGTGCCAGCAGTTCCTCCGGGACAGGACCTCTCAAGCAGTACTTC. This chain uses TRBV27 with TRBJ2-7, with 8 nucleotides matching TRBD1. Germline CDR1 is MNHEY and CDR2 is SMNVEV (reference sequence). The V segment lost 4 bases and the J segment 8 bases; nucleotides outside the gene matches: 13. CDR3 length: 15 amino acids.

This clonotype was seen many times. The chain carries TRBV20-1 and TRBJ2-1; TRBD2 might be the D (7 bases). V gave up 3 bases and J gave up 5 bases, with 14 bases separating them. CDR3 size: 14 residues. Per germline, CDR1 DFQATT and CDR2 SNEGSKA (reference sequence). The CDR3 DNA reads TGCAGTGCTAGTAAGGGGGGGGTTAACAATGAGCAGTTCTTC. Translation: CSASKGGVNNEQFF.